A selection of T cell receptor beta chains follows, all from one sample in a study of PD-L1 blockade in urothelial cancer. Sequenced by immunoSEQ multiplex PCR; TCRdb stores in-frame clones only, minus some. The profile shows around 110,000 clones, about 91% of them singletons. The sample consisted of PBMCs, taken around atezolizumab (anti-PD-L1) treatment. The receptor source for this set is a man aged 60 to 69 with urothelial cancer. Both conserved end residues are part of each CDR3. D genes are given only for firm matches. Clone size is shown for a subset of rows, as once, few, many or a class of expanded clone.

abundance | d_gene | j_gene | v_gene | CDR3nt | CDR3aa
- | TRBD1 | TRBJ2-7 | TRBV11-2 | TGTGCCAGCAGCTTAGGGACAGGCTACGAGCAGTACTTC | CASSLGTGYEQYF
- | TRBD2 | TRBJ2-1 | TRBV7-3 | TGTGCCAGCAGACCCAGCGGGGGGGCCTTTGAGCAGTTCTTC | CASRPSGGAFEQFF
- | - | TRBJ2-3 | TRBV18 | TGTGCCAGCTCAATTCAGGGGATCACAGATACGCAGTATTTT | CASSIQGITDTQYF
- | - | TRBJ2-7 | TRBV25-1 | TGTGCCAGCAGTGGCCGCCTAGTGGGGGGCTACGAGCAGTACTTC | CASSGRLVGGYEQYF
- | TRBD2 | TRBJ2-6 | TRBV13 | TGTGCCAGCAGTCGGACTAGCGGGGGGGCGACACCTGGGGCCAACGTCCTGACTTTC | CASSRTSGGATPGANVLTF
once | - | TRBJ2-1 | TRBV5-6 | TGTGCCAGCAGCAGGGGGAGGGGGGCGCCGGGGAAAAAGCAGTTCTTC | CASSRGRGAPGKKQFF
- | TRBD1 | TRBJ1-4 | TRBV28 | TGTGCCAGCAGACCCGGGACAGGGGGTAATGAAAAACTGTTTTTT | CASRPGTGGNEKLFF
- | - | TRBJ1-2 | TRBV30 | TGTGCCTGGAGTGTCCCCTTTAACTATGGCTACACCTTC | CAWSVPFNYGYTF
- | TRBD1 | TRBJ2-3 | TRBV29-1 | TGCAGCGTCGGGATTTCCGGGACAGGAAGAACAGATACGCAGTATTTT | CSVGISGTGRTDTQYF
- | TRBD2 | TRBJ2-1 | TRBV4-3 | TGCGCCAGCAGCCAAGCCCTCTCCACTAGCGGGAGGGCCAGGGGGTCCTACAATGAGCAGTTCTTC | CASSQALSTSGRARGSYNEQFF
once | - | TRBJ1-1 | TRBV6-1 | TGTGCCAGCAGTGGCTACTTTTCTGCGGACACTGAAGCTTTCTTT | CASSGYFSADTEAFF
- | TRBD2 | TRBJ2-3 | TRBV7-2 | TGTGCCAGCAGCTTAGCGGTGGTAGCGGGGACCACAGATACGCAGTATTTT | CASSLAVVAGTTDTQYF
- | - | TRBJ2-1 | TRBV19 | TGTGCCAGTAGCCAACAAGGGGCCTACAATGAGCAGTTCTTC | CASSQQGAYNEQFF
- | - | TRBJ1-1 | TRBV6-5 | TGTGCCAGCAGTAGGGGACAAGTGAACACTGAAGCTTTCTTT | CASSRGQVNTEAFF
- | - | TRBJ1-3 | TRBV30 | TGTGCCTGGGGGGGGACTGGAAACACCATATATTTT | CAWGGTGNTIYF
- | TRBD2 | TRBJ2-3 | TRBV2 | TGTGCCAGCAGCCGGACTAGCGGGGGGAGTACTAGCACAGATACGCAGTATTTT | CASSRTSGGSTSTDTQYF
once | TRBD1 | TRBJ2-7 | TRBV30 | TGTGCCTGGAGTAGGGGGCGGTACGAGCAGTACTTC | CAWSRGRYEQYF
- | TRBD1 | TRBJ1-4 | TRBV4-3 | TGCGCCAGCAGCCAAGAGGGACAGGGCAATGAAAAACTGTTTTTT | CASSQEGQGNEKLFF
once | TRBD2 | TRBJ2-1 | TRBV7-3 | TGTGCCAGCAGCTTGGGACTAGCGGGAGAAACTGAGCAGTTCTTC | CASSLGLAGETEQFF
- | TRBD2 | TRBJ2-1 | TRBV14 | TGTGCCAGCAGCCAAGATAGAACTAGCGGGCTTTACAATGAGCAGTTCTTC | CASSQDRTSGLYNEQFF
- | - | TRBJ1-2 | TRBV11-2 | TGTGCCAGCGCCCCCGGGACACCCTATGGCTACACCTTC | CASAPGTPYGYTF
- | - | TRBJ2-5 | TRBV7-8 | TGTGCCAGCAGCTTGAATCGGGGTTCCCAAGAGACCCAGTACTTC | CASSLNRGSQETQYF
- | TRBD1 | TRBJ1-2 | TRBV28 | TGTGCCAGCAGTTTATATGACAGGGTCTCTGGCTACACCTTC | CASSLYDRVSGYTF